The 8 T cell receptor beta chains below were found in one sample sequenced in a study of blood T cell repertoires in COVID-19. The protocol was immunoSEQ multiplex PCR, while the TCRdb copy is restricted to in-frame clones and leaves out a portion. The profile shows a few hundred thousand clones, over 80% of them singletons. What was sequenced was PBMCs or T cells enriched from blood (not recorded which). These receptors were collected from a human donor in a cohort exposed to, infected with or recovered from COVID-19 (not recorded which). The donor label of this sample is uncertain.

V and J are TRBV6-4 and TRBJ2-3, with a weak D call TRBD2 (7 bases). This CDR3 has 14 residues. Deletions cut 5 bases from V and 0 bases from J, with 9 bases between. CDR1 is MRHNA and CDR2 is SNTAGT in the germline V gene. CDR3 residues: CASSRGASTDTQYF. CDR3 DNA: TGTGCCAGCAGTCGGGGGGCCAGCACAGATACGCAGTATTTT.

This rearrangement joins TRBV19 to TRBJ1-5; 7 bases agree with TRBD1. V dropped 5 bases and J dropped 4; count of bases not matched to a gene: 14. The CDR3 length is 17 residues. The V gene's germline CDR1 is LNHDA and CDR2 SQIVND (reference sequence). CDR3 nucleotides: TGTGCCAGTAGTTGGGCCTTACAGGGGATAGGGAATCAGCCCCAGCATTTT. Protein: CASSWALQGIGNQPQHF.

CDR3 DNA sequence: TGTGCCAGCAGCCGGGGGACAGTGCTTCACACCTTC. Its translation is CASSRGTVLHTF. The chain recombines TRBV5-6 with TRBJ1-2; 7 nucleotides line up with TRBD1. CDR3 length: 12 residues. Germline loops: CDR1 SGHDT, CDR2 YYEEEE. The V gene end was trimmed by 4 bases and the J gene end by 12 bases; junction bases not matched to a gene: 9.

The J gene is TRBJ1-2, the V gene TRBV20-1; a possible D gene is TRBD1 (5 bases). In germline, CDR1 is DFQATT, CDR2 SNEGSKA (reference sequence). Trimming pared 5 bases from V and 13 bases from J, leaving 17 bases between. CDR3 length equals 11 residues. DNA of the CDR3: TGCAGTGCTGAAGGGACTCGAGATGGCACCTTC. As protein: CSAEGTRDGTF.

The rearrangement joins TRBV2 to TRBJ2-1; D is unclear. Germline V gene data show CDR1 as SNHLY and CDR2 as FYNNEI. V was clipped by 4 bases and J by 2 bases, with 9 bases between them. The CDR3 covers 14 residues. The CDR3 region is CASSVWPAYNEQFF. CDR3 coding DNA: TGTGCCAGCAGTGTTTGGCCCGCCTACAATGAGCAGTTCTTC.

The chain uses TRBV4-1 and TRBJ1-3, with 7 bases fitting TRBD1. V was clipped by 3 bases and J by 5 bases; unmatched bases: 10. CDR3 length equals 16 residues. The germline gives CDR1 MGHRA, CDR2 YSYEKL. As DNA, the CDR3 is TGCGCCAGCAGCCAGCCCGTAAGGGGGCCAAGAAACACCATATATTTT. This encodes CASSQPVRGPRNTIYF.

The chain joins TRBV5-6 to TRBJ2-6; tentative D call: TRBD2 (5 bases). From germline, CDR1 is SGHDT and CDR2 YYEEEE. The V and J ends lost 7 bases and 6 bases respectively, with 17 bases between them. The length of the CDR3 is 15 residues. The CDR3 nucleotides are TGTGCCAGCTTGATATTCTGGGAGACGGCCAACGTCCTGACTTTC. Encoded protein: CASLIFWETANVLTF.

In this sample, this clone turned up once. The V gene is TRBV10-3, the J gene TRBJ2-7; 7 bases fit TRBD2. V gave up 2 bases and J gave up 2 bases; unmatched junction bases: 6. CDR1 is ENHRY and CDR2 is SYGVKD in the germline V gene. The CDR3 is made up of 15 amino acids. CDR3 protein: CAISEGQGGTYEQYF. The CDR3 coding sequence is TGTGCCATCAGTGAGGGGCAGGGAGGGACCTACGAGCAGTACTTC.